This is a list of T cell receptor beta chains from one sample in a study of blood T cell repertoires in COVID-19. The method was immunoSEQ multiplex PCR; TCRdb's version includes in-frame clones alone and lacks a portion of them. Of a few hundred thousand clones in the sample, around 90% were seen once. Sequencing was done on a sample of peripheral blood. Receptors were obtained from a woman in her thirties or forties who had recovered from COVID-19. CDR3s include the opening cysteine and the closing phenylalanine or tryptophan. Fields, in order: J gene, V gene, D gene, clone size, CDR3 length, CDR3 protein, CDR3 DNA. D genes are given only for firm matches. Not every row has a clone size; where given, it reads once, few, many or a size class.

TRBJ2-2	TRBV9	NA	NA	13	CASSDPGTLKLFF	TGTGCCAGCAGCGACCCCGGGACTCTAAAGCTGTTTTTT
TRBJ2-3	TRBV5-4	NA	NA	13	CASSNRVVDTQYF	TGTGCCAGCAGCAATCGGGTTGTGGATACGCAGTATTTT
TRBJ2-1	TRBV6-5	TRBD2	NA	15	CASSPGTSGSGEQFF	TGTGCCAGCAGTCCCGGGACTAGCGGGAGTGGTGAGCAGTTCTTC
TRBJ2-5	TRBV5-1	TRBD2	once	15	CASSDQAGESETQYF	TGCGCCAGCAGCGACCAAGCGGGAGAATCAGAGACCCAGTACTTC
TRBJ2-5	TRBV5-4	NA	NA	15	CASSLRLGSRETQYF	TGTGCCAGCAGCTTGCGTTTGGGCAGTCGGGAGACCCAGTACTTC
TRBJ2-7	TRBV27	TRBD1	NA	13	CASSPEDRAEQYF	TGTGCCAGCAGTCCCGAGGACAGGGCGGAGCAGTACTTC
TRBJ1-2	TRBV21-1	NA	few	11	CASRLDYGYTF	TGTGCCAGTAGGCTAGACTATGGCTACACCTTC
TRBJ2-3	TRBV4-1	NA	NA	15	CASSHGGTATDTQYF	TGCGCCAGCAGCCATGGGGGGACTGCCACAGATACGCAGTATTTT
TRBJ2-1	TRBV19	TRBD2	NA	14	CATSRLAGENEQFF	TGTGCCACCAGTCGGCTAGCGGGAGAGAATGAGCAGTTCTTC
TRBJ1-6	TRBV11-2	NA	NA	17	CASSLSSAGAYNSPLHF	TGTGCCAGCAGCTTATCCTCCGCGGGAGCCTATAATTCACCCCTCCACTTT
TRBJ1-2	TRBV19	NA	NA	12	CASSMGSRGYTF	TGTGCCAGTAGTATGGGGAGCCGGGGCTACACCTTC
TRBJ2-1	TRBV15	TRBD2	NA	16	CATSASSGLAGNEQFF	TGTGCCACCAGCGCCTCTTCGGGACTAGCGGGAAATGAGCAGTTCTTC
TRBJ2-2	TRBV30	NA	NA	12	CAWSSVTGELFF	TGTGCCTGGAGTAGCGTAACCGGGGAGCTGTTTTTT
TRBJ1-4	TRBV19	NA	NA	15	CASAYTRGANEKLFF	TGTGCCAGTGCCTACACCAGGGGCGCTAATGAAAAACTGTTTTTT
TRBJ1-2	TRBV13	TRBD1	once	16	CASSSHRGPTNYGYTF	TGTGCCAGCAGCTCCCACAGGGGGCCCACTAACTATGGCTACACCTTC
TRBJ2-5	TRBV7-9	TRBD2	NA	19	CASSLGHWTSGSASETQYF	TGTGCCAGCAGCTTAGGGCATTGGACTAGCGGGAGTGCATCGGAGACCCAGTACTTC
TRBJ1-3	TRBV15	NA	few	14	CATSARTGGNTIYF	TGTGCCACCAGCGCCCGAACGGGAGGAAACACCATATATTTT
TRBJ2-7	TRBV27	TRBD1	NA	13	CASSFTGGLEQYF	TGTGCCAGCAGTTTTACAGGGGGGCTCGAGCAGTACTTC
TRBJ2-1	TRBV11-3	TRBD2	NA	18	CASSLRPSWEGLDNEQFF	TGTGCCAGCAGCTTACGCCCGTCGTGGGAGGGTCTGGACAATGAGCAGTTCTTC
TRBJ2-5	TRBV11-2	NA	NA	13	CASGLGGEETQYF	TGTGCCAGCGGCTTGGGGGGTGAAGAGACCCAGTACTTC
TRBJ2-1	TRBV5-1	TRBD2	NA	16	CASSLASGGGYNEQFF	TGCGCCAGCAGCTTGGCTAGCGGGGGTGGGTACAATGAGCAGTTCTTC
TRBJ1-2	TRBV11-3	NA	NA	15	CASPLAPQGHYGYTF	TGTGCCAGCCCCTTAGCCCCACAGGGACACTATGGCTACACCTTC
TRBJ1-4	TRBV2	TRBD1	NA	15	CASSGGQGNGEKLFF	TGTGCCAGCAGTGGTGGACAGGGGAACGGCGAAAAACTGTTTTTT
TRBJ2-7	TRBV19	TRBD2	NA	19	CASSIQGPSGRRRFYEQYF	TGTGCCAGTAGTATTCAGGGGCCTAGCGGGAGGCGACGCTTCTACGAGCAGTACTTC
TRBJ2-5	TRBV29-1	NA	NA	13	CSVEGQIQETQYF	TGCAGCGTTGAGGGCCAGATCCAAGAGACCCAGTACTTC
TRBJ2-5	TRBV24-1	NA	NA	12	CATSLPGETQYF	TGTGCCACCAGTCTCCCAGGAGAGACCCAGTACTTC
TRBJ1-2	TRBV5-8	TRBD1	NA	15	CASSPGQGMDYGYTF	TGTGCCAGCAGCCCGGGACAGGGTATGGACTATGGCTACACCTTC
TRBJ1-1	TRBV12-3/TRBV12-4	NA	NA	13	CASSTGENTEAFF	TGTGCCAGCAGTACCGGGGAGAACACTGAAGCTTTCTTT
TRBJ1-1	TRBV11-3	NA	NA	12	CASSVAGPEAFF	TGTGCCAGCAGCGTCGCGGGACCTGAAGCTTTCTTT
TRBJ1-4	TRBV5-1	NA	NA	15	CASSLAPQGGEKLFF	TGCGCCAGCAGCTTGGCCCCTCAGGGAGGTGAAAAACTGTTTTTT
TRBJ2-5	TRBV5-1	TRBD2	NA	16	CASSLAGTRVRETQYF	TGCGCCAGCAGCTTGGCCGGGACTAGAGTACGAGAGACCCAGTACTTC
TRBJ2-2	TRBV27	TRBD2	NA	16	CASSLSSGSGTGELFF	TGTGCCAGCAGTTTAAGTAGCGGGAGTGGCACCGGGGAGCTGTTTTTT
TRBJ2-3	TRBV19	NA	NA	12	CASRYNTDTQYF	TGTGCCAGTAGATATAACACAGATACGCAGTATTTT
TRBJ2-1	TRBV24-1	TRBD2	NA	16	CATSLAGGSSYNEQFF	TGTGCCACCAGTCTAGCGGGAGGCTCCTCCTACAATGAGCAGTTCTTC
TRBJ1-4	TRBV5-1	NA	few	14	CASSTGSPYEKLFF	TGCGCCAGCAGTACAGGGTCCCCTTATGAAAAACTGTTTTTT
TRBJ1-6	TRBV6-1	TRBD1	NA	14	CASSESGGNSPLHF	TGTGCCAGCAGTGAATCAGGGGGTAATTCACCCCTCCACTTT
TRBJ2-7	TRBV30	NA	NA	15	CALAYLSPGLHEQYF	TGTGCCCTAGCGTATTTGAGTCCAGGCCTCCACGAGCAGTACTTC
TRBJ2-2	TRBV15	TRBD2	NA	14	CATSRRESTGELFF	TGTGCCACCTCTCGGCGGGAGAGCACCGGGGAGCTGTTTTTT
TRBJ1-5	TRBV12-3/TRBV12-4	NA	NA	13	CASRQEGNQPQHF	TGTGCCAGCAGACAGGAGGGGAATCAGCCCCAGCATTTT
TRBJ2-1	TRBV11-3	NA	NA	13	CASSRDWDNEQFF	TGTGCCAGCAGTCGAGACTGGGACAATGAGCAGTTCTTC
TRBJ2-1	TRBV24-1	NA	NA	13	CATSPREGNEQFF	TGTGCCACCAGCCCGAGGGAAGGAAATGAGCAGTTCTTC
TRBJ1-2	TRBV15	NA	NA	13	CATSSNRDMGYTF	TGTGCCACCAGCAGCAACAGGGATATGGGCTACACCTTC
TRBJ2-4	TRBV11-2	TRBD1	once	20	CASSLEPTLIGGLAKNIQYF	TGTGCCAGCAGCTTAGAACCCACATTAATAGGGGGCCTAGCCAAAAACATTCAGTACTTC
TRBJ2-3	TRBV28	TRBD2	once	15	CASSPGTSSRNTQYF	TGTGCCAGCAGTCCCGGGACTAGTAGTAGAAATACGCAGTATTTT
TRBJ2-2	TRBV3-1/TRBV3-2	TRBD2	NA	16	CASSHHLAGVTGELFF	TGTGCCAGCAGCCACCACCTAGCGGGAGTAACCGGGGAGCTGTTTTTT
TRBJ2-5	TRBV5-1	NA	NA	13	CASSWELQETQYF	TGCGCCAGCAGCTGGGAGCTCCAAGAGACCCAGTACTTC
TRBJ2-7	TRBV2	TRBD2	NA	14	CASRATSGNYEQYF	TGTGCCAGCAGAGCGACTAGCGGGAACTACGAGCAGTACTTC
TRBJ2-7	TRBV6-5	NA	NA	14	CASARVTGSYEQYF	TGTGCCAGCGCTAGGGTAACAGGGTCCTACGAGCAGTACTTC
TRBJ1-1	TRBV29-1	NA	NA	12	CSVDPGNTEAFF	TGCAGCGTTGATCCAGGGAACACTGAAGCTTTCTTT
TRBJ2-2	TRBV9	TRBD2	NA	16	CASSLTSGTNTGELFF	TGTGCCAGCAGCCTCACTAGCGGAACGAACACCGGGGAGCTGTTTTTT
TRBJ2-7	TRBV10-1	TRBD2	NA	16	CASSDRTSGSHYEQYF	TGCGCCAGCAGTGACCGGACTAGCGGGAGTCACTACGAGCAGTACTTC
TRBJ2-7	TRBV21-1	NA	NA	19	CASSTSGLAGLGGAYEQYF	TGTGCCAGCAGCACCTCGGGACTAGCGGGGTTGGGGGGGGCCTACGAGCAGTACTTC
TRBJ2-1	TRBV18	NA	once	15	CASSPGSGPYNEQFF	TGTGCCAGCTCACCGGGTAGCGGACCCTACAATGAGCAGTTCTTC
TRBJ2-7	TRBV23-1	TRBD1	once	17	CASTPGEGTGISYEQYF	TGCGCCAGCACTCCTGGAGAGGGGACAGGGATTTCCTACGAGCAGTACTTC
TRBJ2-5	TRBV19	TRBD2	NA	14	CASSITSAQETQYF	TGTGCCAGTAGTATCACTAGCGCACAAGAGACCCAGTACTTC
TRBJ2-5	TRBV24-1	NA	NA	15	CATSDPVQGRETQYF	TGTGCCACCAGTGATCCCGTACAGGGTCGGGAGACCCAGTACTTC
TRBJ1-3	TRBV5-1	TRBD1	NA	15	CASCRDRDSGNTIYF	TGCGCCAGCTGCCGGGACAGAGACTCTGGAAACACCATATATTTT
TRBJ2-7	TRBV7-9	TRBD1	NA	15	CASSLDGTAQPGQYF	TGTGCCAGCAGCTTAGATGGGACAGCTCAACCTGGGCAGTACTTC
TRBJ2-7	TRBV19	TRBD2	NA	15	CASSSSSGGTYEQYF	TGTGCCAGTAGTTCCAGTAGCGGGGGCACCTACGAGCAGTACTTC
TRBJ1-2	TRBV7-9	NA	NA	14	CASSLIQATYGYTF	TGTGCCAGCAGCTTGATCCAGGCTACCTATGGCTACACCTTC